The next 8 T cell receptor beta chains were all read from a single sample in a study of blood T cell dynamics during melanoma immunotherapy. Sequenced by immunoSEQ multiplex PCR; TCRdb stores in-frame clones only, minus some. The table records approximately 15,000 clones, 80% to 90% of them present only once. Time point specified: week 3, after first cycle of checkpoint inhibitor. Sample: blood, taken from a patient treated with checkpoint blockade. Receptors originate from a human donor with melanoma.

There are a few counts of this clone. The CDR3 nucleotides are TGCAGCGTTTGGGACAGACAGAACACTGAAGCTTTCTTT. It yields the protein CSVWDRQNTEAFF. The chain uses TRBV29-1 and TRBJ1-1; 7 bases line up with TRBD1. There are 13 residues in the CDR3. V shed 5 bases, J shed 1 base, and the junction held 4 bases outside the gene matches. Germline CDR1 and CDR2: SQVTM and ANQGSEA.

The chain carries TRBV14 and TRBJ2-1, with no clear D. This CDR3 is 13 amino acids long. CDR1 and CDR2 from the germline V gene are SGHDN and FVKESK. The ends were cut back, 4 bases at V and 3 bases at J, with 7 bases in the middle. The CDR3 DNA sequence: TGTGCCAGCAGCCCGATTATCTACAATGAGCAGTTCTTC. This translates into CASSPIIYNEQFF.

The rearrangement joins TRBV7-5 to TRBJ2-3; the listed D gene, TRBD2, was not tested against the DNA. TRBV7-5 is tagged as a pseudogene. This CDR3 spans 14 amino acids. Written as DNA, the CDR3 is TGTGCCAGCAGCTCTAGCGGGAGGACAGATACGCAGTATTTT. This gives the protein CASSSSGRTDTQYF.

Comments on this clone: The junction differs from germline at one of its ends, possibly a read error. This CDR3 is also generated by other DNA sequences in the sample. The chain uses TRBV25-1 and TRBJ1-3; 7 nucleotides agree with TRBD1. The CDR3 sequence is 17 residues long. Germline V gene lookup returns CDR1 MGHDK and CDR2 SYGVNS. The CDR3 spells CASSEVGRGDSGNTIYF. For the CDR3, the DNA is TGCGCCAGCAGTGAGGTTGGCAGGGGGGACTCTGGAAACACCATATATTTT.

V gene TRBV10-3 combines with J gene TRBJ1-5; the D is unclear. The CDR3 has 12 amino acids. Germline V lookup: CDR1 ENHRY, CDR2 SYGVKD. Trimming shortened V by 3 bases and J by 2 bases, and 2 bases separated the two germline ends. The CDR3 protein is CAISDGNQPQHF. CDR3 nucleotide sequence: TGTGCCATCAGTGATGGCAATCAGCCCCAGCATTTT.

The CDR3 loop is CASSPAGEGNQPQHF. The DNA of the CDR3 is TGTGCCAGCAGCCCCGCAGGGGAAGGCAATCAGCCCCAGCATTTT. This rearrangement joins TRBV28 to TRBJ1-5; tentatively, D is TRBD1 (6 bases). V was trimmed by 6 bases and J by 2 bases, leaving 14 bases between them. CDR1 is MDHEN and CDR2 is SYDVKM in the germline V gene. This CDR3 contains 15 residues.

This clone has only a few counts. The J gene is TRBJ2-4, the V gene TRBV7-2; D remains ambiguous. Germline values: CDR1 SGHTA, CDR2 FQGNSA. The CDR3 loop spans 15 amino acids. V was clipped by 5 bases and J by 0 bases, with 11 bases between them. The CDR3 bases are TGTGCCAGCAGCGCCTACATTCTAGCCAAAAACATTCAGTACTTC. Its translation: CASSAYILAKNIQYF.

This chain uses TRBV27 with TRBJ2-7; the D gene is possibly TRBD2 (6 bases). This CDR3 spans 13 amino acids. V dropped 3 bases and J dropped 7 bases, with 13 bases sitting between them. Per germline, CDR1 MNHEY and CDR2 SMNVEV (reference sequence). The CDR3 loop is CASSFGSGWEQYF. The CDR3 DNA reads TGTGCCAGCAGTTTCGGGAGTGGATGGGAGCAGTACTTC.